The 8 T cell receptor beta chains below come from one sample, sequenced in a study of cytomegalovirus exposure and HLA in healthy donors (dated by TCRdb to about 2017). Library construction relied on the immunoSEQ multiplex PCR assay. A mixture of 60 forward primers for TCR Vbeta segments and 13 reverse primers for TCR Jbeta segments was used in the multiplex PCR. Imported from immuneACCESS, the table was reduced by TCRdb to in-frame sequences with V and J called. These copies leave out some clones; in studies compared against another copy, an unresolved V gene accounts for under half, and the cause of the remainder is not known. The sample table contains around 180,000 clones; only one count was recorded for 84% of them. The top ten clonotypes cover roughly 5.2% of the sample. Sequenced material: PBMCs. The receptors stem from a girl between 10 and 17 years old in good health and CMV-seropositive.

As DNA, the CDR3 is TGTGCCAGCAGTTTATCGGGAACAGGGTTAGCTAACTATGGCTACACCTTC. Translating it yields CASSLSGTGLANYGYTF. This chain uses TRBV27 with TRBJ1-2; possible D gene TRBD1, 6 bases. This CDR3 has 17 amino acids. Per the germline V gene, CDR1 is MNHEY and CDR2 is SMNVEV (reference sequence). The germline V and J ends were trimmed by 0 bases and 0 bases, with 14 bases remaining between them.

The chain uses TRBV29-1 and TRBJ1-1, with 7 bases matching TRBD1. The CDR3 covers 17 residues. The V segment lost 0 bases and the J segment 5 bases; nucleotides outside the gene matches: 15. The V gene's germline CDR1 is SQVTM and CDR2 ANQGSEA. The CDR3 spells CSVEDRRGRSLYTEAFF. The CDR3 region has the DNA TGCAGCGTTGAAGATCGAAGGGGGCGATCGCTATATACTGAAGCTTTCTTT. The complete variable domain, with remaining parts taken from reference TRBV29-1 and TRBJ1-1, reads SAVISQKPSRDICQRGTSLTIQCQVDSQVTMMFWYRQQPGQSLTLIATANQGSEATYESGFVIDKFPISRPNLTFSTLTVSNMSPEDSSIYLCSVEDRRGRSLYTEAFFGQGTRLTVV.

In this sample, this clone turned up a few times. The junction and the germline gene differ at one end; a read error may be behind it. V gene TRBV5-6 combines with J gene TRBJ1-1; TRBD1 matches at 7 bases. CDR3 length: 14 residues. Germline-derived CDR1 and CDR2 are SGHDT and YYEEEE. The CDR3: CASSLVLLIGGIIF. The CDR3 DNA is TGTGCCAGCAGCTTGGTTCTACTGATAGGGGGCATAATCTTT.

For the CDR3, the DNA is TGTGCCTGGAGTGTACGGACGACTAGCGTTCCCACCGGGGAGCTGTTTTTT. Protein: CAWSVRTTSVPTGELFF. The chain employs TRBV30 and TRBJ2-2; 8 nucleotides line up with TRBD2. The V segment lost 0 bases and the J segment 4 bases; nucleotides outside the gene matches: 10. Looked up from germline, CDR1 is GTSNPN and CDR2 is SVGIG (reference sequence). This CDR3 has 17 amino acids.

CDR3 nucleotide sequence: TGTGCTAGTGGTTTGAGGGACAGTTCTGGGGTAGAGACCCAGTACTTC. This codes for CASGLRDSSGVETQYF. The chain joins TRBV12-5 to TRBJ2-5, with 7 bases identical to TRBD1. CDR1 is LGHNT, CDR2 FRNRAP, per germline. V lost 2 bases and J lost 4; bases outside the gene matches: 10. This CDR3 is built from 16 residues.

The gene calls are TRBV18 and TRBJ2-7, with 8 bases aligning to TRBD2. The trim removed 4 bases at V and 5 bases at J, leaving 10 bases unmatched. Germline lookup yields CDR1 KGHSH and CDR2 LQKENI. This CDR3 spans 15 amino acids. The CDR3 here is CASSREAGVPNEQYF. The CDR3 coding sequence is TGTGCCAGCTCACGGGAAGCGGGGGTGCCCAACGAGCAGTACTTC.

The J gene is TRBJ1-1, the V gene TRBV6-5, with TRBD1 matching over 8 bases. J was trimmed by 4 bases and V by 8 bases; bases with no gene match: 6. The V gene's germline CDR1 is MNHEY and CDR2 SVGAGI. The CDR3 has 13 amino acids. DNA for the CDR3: TGTGCCAGCCAGGGGGCAGGTGGCACTGAAGCTTTCTTT. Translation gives CASQGAGGTEAFF.

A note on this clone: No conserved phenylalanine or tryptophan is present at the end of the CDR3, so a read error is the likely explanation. CDR3 loop: CASSEKAGGTEAFS. The CDR3 nucleotides read TGTGCCAGCAGTGAAAAGGCAGGGGGTACTGAAGCTTTCTCT. V and J are TRBV27 and TRBJ1-1; 7 nucleotides line up with TRBD1. Germline-derived CDR1 and CDR2 are MNHEY and SMNVEV (reference sequence). CDR3 length: 14 residues. V was pared by 5 bases and J by 5 bases, with 8 bases of the junction left unmatched.